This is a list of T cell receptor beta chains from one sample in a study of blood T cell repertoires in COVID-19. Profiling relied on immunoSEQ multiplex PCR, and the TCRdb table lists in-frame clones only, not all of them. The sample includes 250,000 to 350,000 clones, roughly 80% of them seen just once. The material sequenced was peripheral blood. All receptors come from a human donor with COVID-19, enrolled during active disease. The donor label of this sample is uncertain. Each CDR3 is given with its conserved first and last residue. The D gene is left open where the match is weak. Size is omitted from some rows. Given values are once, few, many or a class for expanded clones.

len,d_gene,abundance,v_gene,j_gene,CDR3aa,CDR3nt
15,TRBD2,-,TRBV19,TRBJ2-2,CASVRLAGFTGELFF,TGTGCCAGCGTCAGACTAGCGGGATTTACCGGGGAGCTGTTTTTT
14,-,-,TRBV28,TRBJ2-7,CASRVISGGGEQYF,TGTGCCAGCAGAGTCATTAGCGGTGGGGGCGAGCAGTACTTC
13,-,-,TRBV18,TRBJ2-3,CASSPSGTDTQYF,TGTGCCAGCTCACCTAGCGGCACAGATACGCAGTATTTT
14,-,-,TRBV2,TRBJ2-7,CASRAGTYDYEQYF,TGTGCCAGCAGAGCCGGGACTTATGACTACGAGCAGTACTTC
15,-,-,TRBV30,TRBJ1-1,CAWGKGGEGGTEAFF,TGTGCCTGGGGAAAAGGCGGGGAGGGGGGGACTGAAGCTTTCTTT
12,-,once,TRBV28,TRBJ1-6,CASSFLESPLHF,TGTGCCAGCAGTTTTCTAGAATCACCCCTCCACTTT
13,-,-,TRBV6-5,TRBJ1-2,CASSNRVLRGYTF,TGTGCCAGCAGTAACAGGGTGCTGCGTGGCTACACCTTC
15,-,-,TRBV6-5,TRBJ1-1,CASRRPWGGNTEAFF,TGTGCCAGCAGACGACCTTGGGGGGGGAACACTGAAGCTTTCTTT
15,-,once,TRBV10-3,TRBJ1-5,CAVGSNPYSNQPQHF,TGTGCCGTGGGCTCCAATCCTTATAGCAATCAGCCCCAGCATTTT
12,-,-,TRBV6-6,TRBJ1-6,CASSSSLGPLHF,TGTGCCAGCAGTTCCTCGCTCGGGCCCCTCCACTTT
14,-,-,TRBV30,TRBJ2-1,CAWTPSPVYNEQFF,TGTGCCTGGACCCCGAGTCCGGTCTACAATGAGCAGTTCTTC
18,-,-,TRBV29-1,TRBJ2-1,CSVGGPGYYGLVRNEQFF,TGCAGCGTGGGAGGTCCCGGGTACTACGGCTTGGTGAGAAATGAGCAGTTCTTC
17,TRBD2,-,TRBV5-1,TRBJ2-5,CASSLRPAGSSQETQYF,TGCGCCAGCAGCTTGCGGCCAGCGGGGAGCTCTCAAGAGACCCAGTACTTC
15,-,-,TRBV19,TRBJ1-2,CASSIGQGRSNGYTF,TGTGCCAGTAGTATCGGCCAGGGTCGATCGAATGGCTACACCTTC
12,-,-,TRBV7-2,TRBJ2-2,CASSLLPGELFF,TGTGCCAGCAGCTTACTTCCCGGGGAGCTGTTTTTT
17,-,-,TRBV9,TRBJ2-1,CASSVGVDTTSYNEQFF,TGTGCCAGCAGCGTAGGAGTGGACACCACCTCCTACAATGAGCAGTTCTTC
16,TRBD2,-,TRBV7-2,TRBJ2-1,CASSSQGLAISNEQFF,TGTGCCAGCAGCTCCCAGGGACTAGCAATCTCCAATGAGCAGTTCTTC
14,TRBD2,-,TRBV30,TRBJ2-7,CAWKRSGAGGEQYF,TGTGCCTGGAAACGAAGCGGGGCTGGGGGCGAGCAGTACTTC
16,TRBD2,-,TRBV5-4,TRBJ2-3,CASAVGLADSTDTQYF,TGTGCCAGCGCGGTGGGACTAGCGGATAGCACAGATACGCAGTATTTT
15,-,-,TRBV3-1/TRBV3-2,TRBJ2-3,CASSQDGPGTDTQYF,TGTGCCAGCAGCCAAGATGGCCCCGGGACAGATACGCAGTATTTT
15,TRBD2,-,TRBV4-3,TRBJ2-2,CASSQRAGETGELFF,TGCGCCAGCAGCCAACGAGCGGGAGAGACCGGGGAGCTGTTTTTT
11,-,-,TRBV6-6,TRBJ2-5,CASHEGKTQYF,TGTGCCAGTCACGAGGGAAAAACCCAGTACTTC
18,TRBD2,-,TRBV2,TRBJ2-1,CASSEWGTSGAPYNEQFF,TGTGCCAGCAGTGAATGGGGGACTAGCGGGGCCCCCTACAATGAGCAGTTCTTC
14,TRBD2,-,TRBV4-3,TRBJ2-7,CASSQDGRAGEQYF,TGCGCCAGCAGCCAAGATGGGAGGGCTGGGGAGCAGTACTTC
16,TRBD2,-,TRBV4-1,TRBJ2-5,CASTVPGLAVQETQYF,TGCGCCAGCACCGTCCCGGGACTAGCGGTTCAAGAGACCCAGTACTTC
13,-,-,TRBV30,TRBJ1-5,CAWSGQGDQPQHF,TGTGCCTGGAGCGGGCAGGGTGACCAGCCCCAGCATTTT
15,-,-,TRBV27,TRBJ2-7,CASSSASRGAGEQYF,TGTGCCAGCAGTTCCGCCAGCCGGGGGGCGGGCGAGCAGTACTTC